The present TCR beta chain was sequenced within a study of blood T cell repertoires in COVID-19 (dated by TCRdb to about 2020). In terms of the full investigation: The collaborator samples originated in the United States, Italy and Spain and spanned the acute and convalescent phases of COVID-19. The material from the prospective study consisted of cDNA or gDNA derived from T cells, B-cell-depleted T cells, or PBMCs. Deeply sampled blood TCRbeta repertoires from subjects exposed to, actively infected with, or recovered from COVID-19 were included in the dataset. The repertoires were released in a freely available public database meant as a resource for research on the immune response to SARS-CoV-2. Samples were obtained from the ongoing ImmuneRACE study (first 160 participants) and from some 1,300 subjects provided by 6 global collaborators. Sample metadata almost always included a de-identified subject ID, COVID-19 status, age in years and sex. Where available, HLA class I and class II types were obtained from metadata supplied by the sample provider rather than from assay-based typing.

Inclusive of the bounding cysteine and phenylalanine, the CDR3 is 15 residues long. The CDR3 DNA has 45 bases and is translated from base 1. CDR1 and CDR2 are drawn from the germline V gene (reference sequence): GTSNPN, SVGIG. Between the V and J ends, shortened by 3 bases and 1 base respectively, the junction contains 12 bases. TCRbeta CDR3 regions were amplified from genomic DNA using the immunoSEQ Assay, a bias-controlled multiplex PCR. The original methods were these. The number of nucleated cells in each sample was estimated by amplification of reference gene primers within the assay. To quantify the absolute abundance of each unique TCRbeta CDR3 rearrangement, sequence reads were collapsed and filtered. Productive Simpson clonality was computed per sample as the square root of Simpson's diversity index over productive rearrangements. TCRdb took over this immuneACCESS table, retaining in-frame rearrangements with V and J assigned. Such tables are incomplete; in checked studies, under half of the missing clones stem from an unresolved V gene, and the remainder is unexplained. For V, J and clone size, that table is used; D and trimming come from the DNA. Here the sample has around 46,000 clones; roughly 84% occur a single time. Approximately 54% of the sample rests with the top ten.

A word on this clone: Its antigen is still unknown. Base qualities are not at hand, and no much larger clone is one base apart.

Whole blood was collected in K2EDTA tubes by collaborating institutions according to the institutions' own protocols. For TCRbeta analysis, collaborators shipped samples in one of three forms: frozen whole blood, isolated PBMCs, or DNA extracted from either of those sample types. Beyond this particular receptor, the publication reports: The quantity of clinical and demographic metadata differed by source and by participant and was supplied without curation.

This receptor was identified in a man in his 70s with acute or convalescent COVID-19. Specimen: peripheral blood. The chain is assembled from TRBV30 and TRBJ2-2; tentative D gene TRBD2, with 5 bases matching. The encoded CDR3 is CAWRIRRQNTGELFF. The sequenced DNA: TGTGCCTGGAGGATCAGGAGGCAGAACACCGGGGAGCTGTTTTTT.